This TCR beta chain originates from a study of vaccination effects on CD4 cells after COVID-19. Study-wide background: It was two doses of either the BNT162b2 or mRNA-1273 vaccine that participants received.

This clone was observed once. The antigen remains unidentified. Ahead of sequencing, the ViraFEST assay grew antigen-specific CD4+ T cells using viral peptide pools. Having been cultured for roughly 10 days, the cells underwent CD4+ T cell isolation. The person had a PCR-confirmed SARS-CoV-2 infection during March to December 2020. General observations from the study: Vaccine- and infection-induced clones showed marked clonal contraction late following vaccination.

Libraries were prepared by immunoSEQ multiplex PCR; TCRdb keeps only in-frame clonotypes and omits some of them. The table has around 49,000 clones, roughly 70% seen once. Per the germline V gene, CDR1 is MNHEY and CDR2 is SVGAGI. V was shortened by 8 bases and J by 5 bases, with 21 bases between the two germline ends. This CDR3 is built from 15 residues. This chain uses TRBV6-5 with TRBJ1-1; D is unclear. Sample: CD4+ T cells from PBMCs cultured with a peptide pool, taken before COVID-19 vaccination. The sequence derives from a human donor who had a prior SARS-CoV-2 infection. The CDR3 DNA sequence: TGTGCCAGCCGGCCGGGAAGTACTATGGGGACTGAAGCTTTCTTT. Protein product: CASRPGSTMGTEAFF.